Below, 30 T cell receptor beta chains from the same sample are listed, as sequenced in a study of CD8 T cells in ankylosing spondylitis. Study results and limitations: Seemingly distinctive of ankylosing spondylitis blood was a TCR beta motif formed by eight highly homologous variants.

These receptors are not linked to any known antigen. TCRdb processed the 5' RACE reads anew with MiXCR; each CDR3 protein has one entry. This sample has 390,000 or so distinct CDR3 sequences; approximately 20% occur once, and the top ten carry about 15%. Source material: blood, either unsorted or a sorted T cell fraction (not recorded which). The receptors were gathered from a male donor with ankylosing spondylitis.

This clonotype was counted at least ten times. This chain uses TRBV20-1 with TRBJ2-1, with a weak D call TRBD2 (5 bases). CDR1 is DFQATT and CDR2 is SNEGSKA in the germline V gene (reference sequence). This CDR3 is built from 14 residues. In DNA form, the CDR3 reads TGCAGGGCGGAGGACTCGAGCTCCTACAATGAGCAGTTCTTC. This encodes CRAEDSSSYNEQFF.

There are a few counts of this clonotype. The V gene is TRBV5-1, the J gene TRBJ2-1; 9 bases are a match to TRBD2. This CDR3 spans 15 amino acids. V shed 3 bases and J 3 bases; nucleotides not matched to a gene: 4. The germline CDR1 and CDR2 sequences are SGHRS and YFSETQ. The CDR3 loop reads CASSWSSGIYNEQFF. In DNA, the CDR3 is TGCGCCAGCAGCTGGTCTAGCGGGATCTACAATGAGCAGTTCTTC. Full variable domain (outside the CDR3, taken from reference TRBV5-1 and TRBJ2-1): KAGVTQTPRYLIKTRGQQVTLSCSPISGHRSVSWYQQTPGQGLQFLFEYFSETQRNKGNFPGRFSGRQFSNSRSEMNVSTLELGDSALYLCASSWSSGIYNEQFFGPGTRLTVL.

This clonotype was found once. This rearrangement joins TRBV5-1 to TRBJ2-2, with 9 bases that match TRBD2. The CDR3 contains 15 residues. V gave up 2 bases and J gave up 7 bases; unmatched junction bases: 6. Germline values: CDR1 SGHRS, CDR2 YFSETQ. The CDR3 DNA sequence: TGCGCCAGCAGCTTTAGCGGGAGTGGCGGCGGGGAGCTGTTTTTT. Its translation is CASSFSGSGGGELFF.

The chain carries TRBV19 and TRBJ2-2; no firm D call. Germline V lookup: CDR1 LNHDA, CDR2 SQIVND (reference sequence). V was shortened by 10 bases and J by 4 bases, with 10 bases between the two germline ends. This CDR3 spans 12 amino acids. The CDR3 DNA reads as TGTGCCACCCATCCAACCACCGGGGAGCTGTTTTTT. This codes for CATHPTTGELFF.

This clonotype was observed a few times. The J gene is TRBJ1-3, the V gene TRBV11-1; 9 bases are a match to TRBD1. The V gene end was trimmed by 4 bases and the J gene end by 4 bases; junction bases not matched to a gene: 17. Germline V gives CDR1 SGHAT, CDR2 FQDESV (reference sequence). The CDR3 extends over 19 amino acids. The CDR3 reads CASSSVPGQGTASGNTIYF. The CDR3 DNA reads as TGTGCCAGCAGCTCCGTCCCGGGACAGGGTACGGCGTCCGGAAACACCATATATTTT.

Many counts were recorded for this clonotype. The chain joins TRBV5-1 to TRBJ2-1, with D tentatively TRBD2 (5 bases). Germline CDR1 SGHRS, CDR2 YFSETQ. The CDR3 is 12 residues long. Trimming pared 6 bases from V and 2 bases from J, leaving 6 bases between. The CDR3, as DNA: TGCGCCAGCACCGGGGCCTACAATGAGCAGTTCTTC. It specifies CASTGAYNEQFF. The complete variable domain, with remaining parts taken from reference TRBV5-1 and TRBJ2-1, reads KAGVTQTPRYLIKTRGQQVTLSCSPISGHRSVSWYQQTPGQGLQFLFEYFSETQRNKGNFPGRFSGRQFSNSRSEMNVSTLELGDSALYLCASTGAYNEQFFGPGTRLTVL.

This chain links TRBV2 with TRBJ2-7, with a possible D match to TRBD1 (6 bases). Germline V lookup: CDR1 SNHLY, CDR2 FYNNEI. The CDR3 totals 15 residues. Deletions cut 6 bases from V and 2 bases from J, with 17 bases between. This CDR3 reads CASRTGTSDAYEQYF. The CDR3 bases are TGTGCCAGCAGAACAGGGACATCCGACGCCTACGAGCAGTACTTC.

For the CDR3, the DNA is TGTGCCACCAGCAGAGATCTTGGCCACACAGATACGCAGTATTTT. Its translation is CATSRDLGHTDTQYF. V is TRBV15 and J is TRBJ2-3; D is unclear. From germline, CDR1 is LNHNV and CDR2 YYDKDF (reference sequence). This CDR3 is 15 amino acids long. Trimming cost V 0 bases and J 2 bases, with 9 bases left between them.

This rearrangement joins TRBV3-1 to TRBJ1-2; D gene unclear. CDR3 length: 14 amino acids. V was clipped by 5 bases and J by 5 bases, with 15 bases between them. Per germline, CDR1 LGHDT and CDR2 YNNKEL (reference sequence). This CDR3 is CASSSRTWRYGYTF. The CDR3, as DNA: TGTGCCAGCAGCTCGAGAACATGGCGATATGGCTACACCTTC.

This clonotype was seen only a few times. The CDR3 coding sequence is TGTGCCAGCAGCCCAAGTGGGGGGTCCTACAATGAGCAGTTCTTC. Protein product: CASSPSGGSYNEQFF. The J gene is TRBJ2-1, the V gene TRBV9; D possibly corresponds to TRBD2 (6 bases). Germline CDR1 SGDLS, CDR2 YYNGEE. This CDR3 comprises 15 residues. Trimming cost V 4 bases and J 1 base, with 12 bases left between them. The full variable domain, rest sourced from reference TRBV9 and TRBJ2-1, is DSGVTQTPKHLITATGQRVTLRCSPRSGDLSVYWYQQSLDQGLQFLIQYYNGEERAKGNILERFSAQQFPDLHSELNLSSLELGDSALYFCASSPSGGSYNEQFFGPGTRLTVL.

CDR3 DNA sequence: TGTGCCAGCAGTTCCCGACTATATTCGGATACGCAGTATTTT. Residues: CASSSRLYSDTQYF. The chain combines TRBV12-3 or TRBV12-4 with TRBJ2-3; D is possibly TRBD2 (5 bases). Trimming cost V 4 bases and J 6 bases, with 14 bases left between them. The CDR3 is made up of 14 amino acids.

The V call is TRBV5-4, the J call TRBJ2-7, with D unresolved. Trimming took 3 bases from V and 5 from J, leaving 12 bases between them. The CDR3 covers 13 residues. Germline values: CDR1 SGHNT, CDR2 YYREEE (reference sequence). DNA for the CDR3: TGTGCCAGCAGCTGGACGGCGGCGGACGAGCAGTACTTC. Amino acid sequence: CASSWTAADEQYF.

The chain joins TRBV20-1 to TRBJ2-3; 10 bases are a match to TRBD1. Germline V gene lookup returns CDR1 DFQATT and CDR2 SNEGSKA (reference sequence). This CDR3 spans 13 amino acids. The J segment lost 4 bases and the V segment lost 8 bases, leaving 6 bases of the junction unmatched. DNA for the CDR3: TGCAGTTCCCCCGGACAGGGGGCAGATACGCAGTATTTT. It encodes CSSPGQGADTQYF.

V gene TRBV20-1 combines with J gene TRBJ1-6; D is unresolved. The ends were cut back, 5 bases at V and 6 bases at J, with 8 bases in the middle. This CDR3 has 12 amino acids. Germline CDR1 is DFQATT and CDR2 is SNEGSKA (reference sequence). As DNA, the CDR3 is TGCAGTGCTCTGACGGGTAATTCACCCCTCCACTTT. Translating gives CSALTGNSPLHF.

The chain employs TRBV7-3 and TRBJ1-1; a possible D gene is TRBD1 (5 bases). Trimming took off 0 bases at V and 7 bases at J, with 9 bases between the two ends. This CDR3 is built from 13 residues. Germline V gene lookup returns CDR1 SGHTA and CDR2 FQGTGA. CDR3 amino acids: CASSLTGGDEAFF. Written as DNA, the CDR3 is TGTGCCAGCAGCTTAACGGGGGGGGATGAAGCTTTCTTT.

V usage is TRBV5-1 and J usage is TRBJ1-1, with 8 bases fitting TRBD1. J lost 6 bases, V lost 3 bases, and 1 base had no gene match. Germline V CDR1 and CDR2: SGHRS, YFSETQ. The CDR3 has 12 amino acids. DNA of the CDR3: TGCGCCAGCAGCTCAGGGGGCGCTGAAGCTTTCTTT. Amino acid sequence: CASSSGGAEAFF.

The chain has TRBV12-3 or TRBV12-4 and TRBJ1-5, with D perhaps TRBD1 (5 bases). V was shortened by 6 bases and J by 0 bases, with 18 bases between the two germline ends. CDR3 length equals 17 residues. The CDR3 reads CASSKGWDGGSNQPQHF. In nucleotides, the CDR3 is TGTGCCAGCAGCAAAGGTTGGGACGGTGGTAGCAATCAGCCCCAGCATTTT.

The chain uses TRBV6-2 or TRBV6-3 and TRBJ2-1, with D perhaps matching TRBD2 (6 bases). The germline gives CDR1 MNHEY, CDR2 SVGEGT. The CDR3 is 12 residues long. Trimming pared 10 bases from V and 7 bases from J, leaving 14 bases between. CDR3 nucleotides: TGTGCCACCACAAGCGGGCGGAATGAGCAGTTCTTC. It translates to CATTSGRNEQFF.

This sequence joins TRBV2 and TRBJ2-1; a weak D match, TRBD2 (5 bases). The CDR3 extends over 12 amino acids. Per germline, CDR1 SNHLY and CDR2 FYNNEI. V was pared by 10 bases and J by 3 bases, with 10 bases between. The CDR3 here is CATRSGYNEQFF. In DNA, the CDR3 is TGTGCCACCCGGAGCGGCTACAATGAGCAGTTCTTC.

The V gene is TRBV5-1, the J gene TRBJ1-5, with TRBD1 identical over 7 bases. Germline loops: CDR1 SGHRS, CDR2 YFSETQ. V shed 4 bases, J shed 4 bases, and the junction held 2 bases outside the gene matches. The CDR3 spans 13 residues. DNA for the CDR3: TGCGCCAGCAGCGAGGGACAGAATCAGCCCCAGCATTTT. It yields the protein CASSEGQNQPQHF.

The rearrangement links TRBV2 to TRBJ2-1; 12 bases fit TRBD2. The CDR3 is 14 amino acids. V shed 6 bases, J shed 8 bases, and the junction held 5 bases outside the gene matches. From germline, CDR1 is SNHLY and CDR2 FYNNEI. The CDR3 protein is CASRGLAGTYEQFF. The CDR3 DNA reads as TGTGCCAGCAGAGGACTAGCGGGAACTTATGAGCAGTTCTTC.

The chain uses TRBV28 and TRBJ2-6, with D possibly being TRBD1 (6 bases). V dropped 9 bases and J dropped 0 bases, with 15 bases sitting between them. Germline V CDR1 and CDR2: MDHEN, SYDVKM. The CDR3 is 16 residues long. CDR3 bases: TGTGCCAGTCTGGACAGCCTAACCTCTGGGGCCAACGTCCTGACTTTC. Protein product: CASLDSLTSGANVLTF.

This chain connects TRBV27 to TRBJ2-1; maybe TRBD1 (5 bases). The CDR3 consists of 17 residues. The germline V gene has CDR1 MNHEY and CDR2 SMNVEV (reference sequence). The V and J ends lost 5 bases and 5 bases respectively, with 22 bases between them. CDR3: CASSMFRESGVHNEQFF. CDR3 coding DNA: TGTGCCAGCAGTATGTTCAGGGAATCCGGCGTTCACAATGAGCAGTTCTTC.

This clonotype was detected a few times. The rearrangement uses TRBV10-3 and TRBJ1-4; 7 bases are a match to TRBD1. V shed 3 bases, J shed 10 bases, and the junction held 11 bases outside the gene matches. This CDR3 has 15 amino acids. Germline CDR1 is ENHRY and CDR2 is SYGVKD. Here the CDR3 reads CAISDVTGPNVKLFF. CDR3 DNA sequence: TGTGCCATCAGTGACGTGACAGGGCCTAACGTAAAACTGTTTTTT.

The sample holds a few counts of this clonotype. This chain uses TRBV7-2 with TRBJ2-6; D is unresolved. The germline V and J ends were trimmed by 1 base and 0 bases, with 4 bases remaining between them. CDR3 length: 15 amino acids. Per the germline V gene, CDR1 is SGHTA and CDR2 is FQGNSA. CDR3 loop: CASSLGDSGANVLTF. The CDR3 bases are TGTGCCAGCAGCTTAGGGGACTCTGGGGCCAACGTCCTGACTTTC.

Only a few counts were recorded for this clonotype. The V and J genes are TRBV10-3 and TRBJ2-7; 13 bases align to TRBD2. The junction had 8 bases not matched to a gene; V was cut back by 3 bases and J by 6 bases. CDR1 and CDR2 from the germline V gene are ENHRY and SYGVKD. This CDR3 comprises 16 residues. This CDR3 reads CAISDTGLAGEVEQYF. In nucleotides, the CDR3 is TGTGCCATCAGTGACACCGGACTAGCGGGAGAAGTCGAGCAGTACTTC.

The chain links TRBV12-3 or TRBV12-4 to TRBJ1-1; D is perhaps TRBD1 (5 bases). V was pared by 5 bases and J by 0 bases, with 7 bases between. The CDR3 runs 13 residues. Here the CDR3 reads CASSRTLNTEAFF. CDR3 bases: TGTGCCAGCAGTCGGACACTGAACACTGAAGCTTTCTTT.

This clonotype was found a few times. This chain uses TRBV27 with TRBJ2-5; a weak D match, TRBD2 (5 bases). Trimming removed 0 bases at V and 1 base at J, with 6 bases between. CDR1 and CDR2 from the germline V gene are MNHEY and SMNVEV (reference sequence). The CDR3 runs to 14 residues. The CDR3 here is CASSLSRAQETQYF. The DNA of the CDR3 is TGTGCCAGCAGTTTATCGAGGGCCCAAGAGACCCAGTACTTC.

In this sample, this clonotype turned up many times. The chain joins TRBV5-1 to TRBJ2-7; the match to TRBD1 covers 9 bases. Germline V gives CDR1 SGHRS, CDR2 YFSETQ. With 0 bases clipped from V and 6 bases from J, the junction kept 10 bases outside the gene matches. CDR3 length: 16 amino acids. The DNA for the CDR3 is TGCGCCAGCAGCTTGGACGGGACAGGGAATATGGGCGAGCAGTACTTC. The encoded protein is CASSLDGTGNMGEQYF.

This clonotype was found a few times. The chain uses TRBV20-1 and TRBJ1-2; D is unresolved. From germline, CDR1 is DFQATT and CDR2 SNEGSKA (reference sequence). Trimming pared 4 bases from V and 4 bases from J, leaving 7 bases between. This CDR3 has 11 residues. This CDR3 is CSATPGYGYTF. The CDR3 bases are TGCAGTGCTACCCCCGGCTATGGCTACACCTTC.